This entry features one T cell receptor (beta chain) sequence. As yet, its antigen is unknown. This sample was included in a study of graft-versus-host responses after intestinal transplantation. Overall study context: The whole recipient group had anti-thymocyte globulin induction followed by tacrolimus and steroids for around 3 years. Study outcomes and limitations: Allografts of one patient group, those with graft-donor T cell macrochimerism, had high graft-versus-host to host-versus-graft clonal ratios. GvH clones appeared in recipient marrow, some first in ileum or blood. HvG clone declines early post-transplant were associated with peak circulating GvH levels.

The CDR3 runs 17 residues. Trimming left V 5 bases short and J 2 bases short, with 18 bases between. The germline CDR1 and CDR2 sequences are MDHEN and SYDVKM. Assay used: immunoSEQ multiplex PCR; TCRdb lists only in-frame clones, some missing. The data hold about 100,000 clones, with 91% observed a single time. This TCR came from a human donor who was the organ donor for an intestinal transplant. The sequencing here drew on unstimulated CD4+ T cells sorted from spleen or lymph node cells, taken before transplant. The chain employs TRBV28 and TRBJ1-4; D is perhaps TRBD1 (6 bases). CDR3 bases: TGTGCCAGCAGTCCCCCTCAGGGGTGGGGGACTAATGAAAAACTGTTTTTT. Amino acids: CASSPPQGWGTNEKLFF.